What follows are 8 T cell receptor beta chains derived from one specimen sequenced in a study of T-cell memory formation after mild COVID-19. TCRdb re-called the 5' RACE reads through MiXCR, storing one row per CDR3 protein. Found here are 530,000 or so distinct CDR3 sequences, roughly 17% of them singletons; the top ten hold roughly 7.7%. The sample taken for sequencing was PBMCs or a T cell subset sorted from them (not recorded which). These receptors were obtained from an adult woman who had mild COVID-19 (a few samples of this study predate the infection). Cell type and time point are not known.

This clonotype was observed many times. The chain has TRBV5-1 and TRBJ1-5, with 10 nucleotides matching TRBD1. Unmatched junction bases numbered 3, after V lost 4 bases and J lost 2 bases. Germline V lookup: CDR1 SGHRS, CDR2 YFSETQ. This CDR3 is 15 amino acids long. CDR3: CASSRTGGGNQPQHF. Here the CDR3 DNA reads TGCGCCAGCAGCCGGACAGGGGGAGGCAATCAGCCCCAGCATTTT.

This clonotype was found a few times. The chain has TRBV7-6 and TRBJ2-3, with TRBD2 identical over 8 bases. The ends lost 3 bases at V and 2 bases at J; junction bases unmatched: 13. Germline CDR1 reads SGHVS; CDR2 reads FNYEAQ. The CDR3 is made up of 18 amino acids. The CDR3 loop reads CASSFGGPLREATDTQYF. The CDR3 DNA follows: TGTGCCAGCAGCTTCGGGGGCCCCCTGCGGGAGGCCACAGATACGCAGTATTTT.

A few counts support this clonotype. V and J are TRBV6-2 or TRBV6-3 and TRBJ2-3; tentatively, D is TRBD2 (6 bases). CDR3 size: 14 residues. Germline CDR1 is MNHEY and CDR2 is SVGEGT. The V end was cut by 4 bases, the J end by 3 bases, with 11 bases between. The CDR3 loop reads CASSLATRTDTQYF. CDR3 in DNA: TGTGCCAGCAGTTTGGCGACTAGGACAGATACGCAGTATTTT.

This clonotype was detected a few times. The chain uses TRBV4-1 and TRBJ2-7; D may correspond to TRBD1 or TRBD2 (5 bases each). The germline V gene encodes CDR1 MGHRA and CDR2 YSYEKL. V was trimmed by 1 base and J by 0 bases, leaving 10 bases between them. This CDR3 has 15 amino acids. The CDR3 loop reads CASSQGRGTSYEQYF. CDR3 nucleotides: TGCGCCAGCAGCCAAGGTCGGGGCACCTCCTACGAGCAGTACTTC.

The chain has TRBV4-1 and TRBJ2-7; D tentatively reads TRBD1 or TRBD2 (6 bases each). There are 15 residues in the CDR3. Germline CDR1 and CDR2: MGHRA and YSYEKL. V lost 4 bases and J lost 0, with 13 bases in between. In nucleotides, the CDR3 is TGCGCCAGCAGCCCGGGGGACACCCTCTCCTACGAGCAGTACTTC. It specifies CASSPGDTLSYEQYF.

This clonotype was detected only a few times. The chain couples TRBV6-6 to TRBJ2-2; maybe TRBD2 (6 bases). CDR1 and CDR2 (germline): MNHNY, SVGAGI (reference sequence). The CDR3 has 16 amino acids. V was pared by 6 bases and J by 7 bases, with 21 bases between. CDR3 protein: CASSFLFRLENGELFF. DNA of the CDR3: TGTGCCAGCAGCTTCCTGTTCCGACTAGAAAACGGGGAGCTGTTTTTT.

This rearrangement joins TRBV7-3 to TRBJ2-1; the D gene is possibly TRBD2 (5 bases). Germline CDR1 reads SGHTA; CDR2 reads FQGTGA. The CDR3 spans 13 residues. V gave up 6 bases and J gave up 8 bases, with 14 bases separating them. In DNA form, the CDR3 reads TGTGCCAGCAGTGGTGGAGGCACTGATGAGCAGTTCTTC. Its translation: CASSGGGTDEQFF.

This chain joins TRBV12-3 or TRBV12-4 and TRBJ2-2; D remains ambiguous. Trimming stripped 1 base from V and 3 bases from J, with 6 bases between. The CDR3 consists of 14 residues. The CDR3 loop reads CASSLVGYTGELFF. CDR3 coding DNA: TGTGCCAGCAGTTTAGTAGGGTACACCGGGGAGCTGTTTTTT.